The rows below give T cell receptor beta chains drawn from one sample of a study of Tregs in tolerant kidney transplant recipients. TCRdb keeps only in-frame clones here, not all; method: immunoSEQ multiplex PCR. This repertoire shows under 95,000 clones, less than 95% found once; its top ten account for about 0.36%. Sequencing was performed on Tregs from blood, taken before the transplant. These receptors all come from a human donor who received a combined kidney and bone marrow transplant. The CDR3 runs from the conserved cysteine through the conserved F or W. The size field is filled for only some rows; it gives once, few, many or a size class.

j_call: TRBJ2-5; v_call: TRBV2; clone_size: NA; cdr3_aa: CASTGQGRSETQYF
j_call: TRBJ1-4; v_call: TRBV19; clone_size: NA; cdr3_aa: CASSIGQGGEKLFF
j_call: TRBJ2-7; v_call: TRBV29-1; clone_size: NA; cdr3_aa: CSVGTSGNEQYF
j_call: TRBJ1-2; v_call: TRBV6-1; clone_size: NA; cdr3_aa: CASSGINRGLGYTF
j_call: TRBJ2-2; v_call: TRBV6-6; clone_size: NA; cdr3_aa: CASSYLRDTGERFF
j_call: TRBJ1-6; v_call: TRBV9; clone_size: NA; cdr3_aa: CASNGQEDSPLHF
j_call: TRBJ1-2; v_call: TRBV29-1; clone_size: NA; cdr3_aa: CSVGLGNYGYTF
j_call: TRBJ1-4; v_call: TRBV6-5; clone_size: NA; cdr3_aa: CASSYWGGDEKLFF
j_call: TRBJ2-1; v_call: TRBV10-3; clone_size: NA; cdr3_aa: CAISPPRLAGENEQFF
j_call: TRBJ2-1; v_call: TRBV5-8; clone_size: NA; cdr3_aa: CASSLGSDYNEQFF
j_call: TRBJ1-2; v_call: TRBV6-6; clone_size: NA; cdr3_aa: CASSYGENYGYTF
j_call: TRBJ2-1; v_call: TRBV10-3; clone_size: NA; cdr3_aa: CASGQGGDEQFF
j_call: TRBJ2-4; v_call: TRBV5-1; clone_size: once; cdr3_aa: CASSFGDAKNIQYF
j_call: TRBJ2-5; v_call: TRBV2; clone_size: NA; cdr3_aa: CASRTLAGAGETQYF
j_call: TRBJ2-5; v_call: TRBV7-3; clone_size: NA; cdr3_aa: CASSEAAGGGQETQYF
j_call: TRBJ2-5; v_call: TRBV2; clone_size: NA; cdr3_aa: CASNGQVGGQETQYF